This passage covers 10 T cell receptor beta chains from one sample sequenced in a study of cytomegalovirus exposure and HLA in healthy donors. 60 Vbeta and 13 Jbeta primers were used in PCR. Method: immunoSEQ multiplex PCR; TCRdb's copy keeps in-frame clones and lacks some. The listing contains around 53,000 clones. Material: PBMCs. Source of these receptors: a woman aged 25 to 39 in good health and CMV-seropositive.

V usage is TRBV6-5 and J usage is TRBJ1-1; D possibly corresponds to TRBD1 (5 bases). With 5 bases removed from V and 3 bases from J, the gap between germline ends came to 13 bases. The CDR3 has 14 amino acids. The V gene's germline CDR1 is MNHEY and CDR2 SVGAGI. CDR3 sequence (DNA): TGTGCCAGCAGTCCCCCAGGGTCATACACTGAAGCTTTCTTT. Protein sequence: CASSPPGSYTEAFF.

The gene calls are TRBV6-1 and TRBJ2-1; 7 bases agree with TRBD2. The ends lost 0 bases at V and 9 bases at J; junction bases unmatched: 11. CDR1 is MNHNS and CDR2 is SASEGT in the germline V gene. CDR3 length equals 16 residues. The CDR3 protein is CASSEAAASGAFEQFF. The CDR3 nucleotides read TGTGCCAGCAGTGAAGCGGCGGCTAGCGGAGCTTTTGAGCAGTTCTTC.

The gene calls are TRBV19 and TRBJ1-5; D gene ambiguous. Germline CDR1 is LNHDA and CDR2 is SQIVND (reference sequence). V was pared by 3 bases and J by 12 bases, with 9 bases between. The CDR3 is 11 amino acids. The CDR3: CASSIGGLQHF. CDR3 in DNA: TGTGCCAGTAGTATCGGAGGGCTCCAGCATTTT. Looking up the rest from reference TRBV19 and TRBJ1-5 gives the full variable domain: DGGITQSPKYLFRKEGQNVTLSCEQNLNHDAMYWYRQDPGQGLRLIYYSQIVNDFQKGDIAEGYSVSREKKESFPLTVTSAQKNPTAFYLCASSIGGLQHFGDGTRLSIL.

The chain employs TRBV5-1 and TRBJ1-1; 8 bases fit TRBD1. This CDR3 spans 17 amino acids. Germline V lookup: CDR1 SGHRS, CDR2 YFSETQ. V trimming: 0 bases; J trimming: 4 bases; junction bases outside the gene matches: 11. CDR3 loop: CASSLAPVDDRGTEAFF. The CDR3 bases are TGCGCCAGCAGCTTGGCTCCGGTCGATGACAGGGGCACTGAAGCTTTCTTT.

This chain connects TRBV6-5 to TRBJ1-1; D possibly corresponds to TRBD1 (6 bases). The germline CDR1 and CDR2 sequences are MNHEY and SVGAGI. The CDR3 is 14 residues long. Trimming pared 4 bases from V and 4 bases from J, leaving 13 bases between. The CDR3 nucleotides read TGTGCCAGCAGTTCAACACAGGGCGGCACTGAAGCTTTCTTT. Protein product: CASSSTQGGTEAFF.

V and J are TRBV19 and TRBJ2-5, with D maybe TRBD1 (5 bases). Trimming pared 5 bases from V and 2 bases from J, leaving 12 bases between. Germline V gene lookup returns CDR1 LNHDA and CDR2 SQIVND (reference sequence). The CDR3 has 14 residues. The CDR3 nucleotides are TGTGCCAGTAGTTCCAGGGAACGTCAAGAGACCCAGTACTTC. Its translation is CASSSRERQETQYF.

J is TRBJ1-1 and V is TRBV2; TRBD1 is a possible D gene (5 bases). Germline V CDR1 and CDR2: SNHLY, FYNNEI. The CDR3 covers 14 residues. The ends were cut back, 4 bases at V and 2 bases at J, with 11 bases in the middle. The chain's CDR3 is CASSVGRENTEAFF. In DNA, the CDR3 is TGTGCCAGCAGTGTGGGCAGGGAAAACACTGAAGCTTTCTTT.

The J gene is TRBJ2-3, the V gene TRBV6-1; 10 bases fit TRBD2. The CDR3 consists of 15 residues. Germline V gives CDR1 MNHNS, CDR2 SASEGT. V shed 4 bases and J 2 bases; nucleotides not matched to a gene: 3. The CDR3 spells CASSGTSGHTDTQYF. CDR3 DNA: TGTGCCAGCAGTGGGACTAGCGGACACACAGATACGCAGTATTTT.

The genes are TRBV5-1 and TRBJ2-5; 9 bases fit TRBD1. The CDR3 contains 15 residues. Trimming removed 5 bases from V and 5 bases from J; junction bases left unmatched: 10. Germline V gives CDR1 SGHRS, CDR2 YFSETQ. CDR3 DNA: TGCGCCAGCAGAGCGACAGGGGGTGAGACGGAGACCCAGTACTTC. Translating gives CASRATGGETETQYF.

V and J are TRBV15 and TRBJ1-1; tentative D call: TRBD1 (5 bases). CDR3 length: 13 residues. From germline, CDR1 is LNHNV and CDR2 YYDKDF (reference sequence). Trimming took 6 bases from V and 0 from J, leaving 8 bases between them. The CDR3 nucleotides are TGTGCCACCAGTACAGGACTGAACACTGAAGCTTTCTTT. Amino acids: CATSTGLNTEAFF.